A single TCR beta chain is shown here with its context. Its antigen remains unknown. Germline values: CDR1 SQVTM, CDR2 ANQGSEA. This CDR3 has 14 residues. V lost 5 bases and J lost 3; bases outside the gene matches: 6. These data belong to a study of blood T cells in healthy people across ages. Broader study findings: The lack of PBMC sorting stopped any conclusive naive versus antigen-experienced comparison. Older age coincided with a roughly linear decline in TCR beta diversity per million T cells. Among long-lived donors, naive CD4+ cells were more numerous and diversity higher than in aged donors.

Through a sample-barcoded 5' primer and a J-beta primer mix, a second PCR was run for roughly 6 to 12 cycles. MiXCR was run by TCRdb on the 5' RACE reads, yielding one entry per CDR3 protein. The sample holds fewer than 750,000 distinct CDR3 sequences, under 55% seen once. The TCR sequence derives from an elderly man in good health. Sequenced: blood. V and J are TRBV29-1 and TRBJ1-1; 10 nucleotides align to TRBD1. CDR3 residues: CSVSSTGGYTEAFF. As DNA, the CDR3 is TGCAGCGTTAGTTCGACAGGGGGCTACACTGAAGCTTTCTTT.